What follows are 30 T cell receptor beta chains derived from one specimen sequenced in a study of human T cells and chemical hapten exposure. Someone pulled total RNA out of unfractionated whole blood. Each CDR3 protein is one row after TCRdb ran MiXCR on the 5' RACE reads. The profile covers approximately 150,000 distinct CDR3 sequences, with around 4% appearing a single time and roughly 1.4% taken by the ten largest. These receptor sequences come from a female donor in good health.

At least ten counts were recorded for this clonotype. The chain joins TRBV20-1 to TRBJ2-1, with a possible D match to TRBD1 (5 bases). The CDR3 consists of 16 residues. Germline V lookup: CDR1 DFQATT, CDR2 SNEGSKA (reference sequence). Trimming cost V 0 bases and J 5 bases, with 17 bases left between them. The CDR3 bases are TGCAGTGCTAGAGATTTGTCAGGGTTTGGGGACAATGAGCAGTTCTTC. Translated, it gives CSARDLSGFGDNEQFF.

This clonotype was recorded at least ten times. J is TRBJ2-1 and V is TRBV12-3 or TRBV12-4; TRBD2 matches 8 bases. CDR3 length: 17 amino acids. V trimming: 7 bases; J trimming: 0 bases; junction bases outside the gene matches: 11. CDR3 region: CASTSRAGGSSYNEQFF. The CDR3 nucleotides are TGTGCCAGCACCTCAAGGGCGGGGGGTTCCTCCTACAATGAGCAGTTCTTC.

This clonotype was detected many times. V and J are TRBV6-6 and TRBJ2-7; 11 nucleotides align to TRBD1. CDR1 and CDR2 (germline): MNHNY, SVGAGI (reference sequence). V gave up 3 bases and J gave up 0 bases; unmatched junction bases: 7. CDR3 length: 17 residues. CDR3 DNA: TGTGCCAGCAGTTATTTTCCGGGACAGGGGGACTCCTACGAGCAGTACTTC. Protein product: CASSYFPGQGDSYEQYF.

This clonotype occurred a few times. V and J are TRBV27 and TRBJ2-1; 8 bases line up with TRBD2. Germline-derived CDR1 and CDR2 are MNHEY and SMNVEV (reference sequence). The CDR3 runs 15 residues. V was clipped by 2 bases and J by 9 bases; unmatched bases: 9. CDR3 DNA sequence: TGTGCCAGCAGTTTAACTAGCGGAGCACTGGGTGAGCAGTTCTTC. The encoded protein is CASSLTSGALGEQFF.

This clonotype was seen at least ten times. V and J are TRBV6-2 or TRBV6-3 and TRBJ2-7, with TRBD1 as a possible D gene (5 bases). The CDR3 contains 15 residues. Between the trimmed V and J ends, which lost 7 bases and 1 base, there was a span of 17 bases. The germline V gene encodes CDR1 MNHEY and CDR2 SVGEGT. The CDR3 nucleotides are TGTGCCAGCACTAAAGGGGCCCCCTGGTCCTACGAGCAGTACTTC. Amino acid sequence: CASTKGAPWSYEQYF.

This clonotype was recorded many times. This CDR3 reads CASSVGGAPGEKLFF. The CDR3 coding sequence is TGTGCCAGCAGCGTAGGGGGGGCGCCAGGAGAAAAACTGTTTTTT. The J gene is TRBJ1-4, the V gene TRBV9, with D maybe TRBD1 (6 bases). Per the germline V gene, CDR1 is SGDLS and CDR2 is YYNGEE. V lost 0 bases, J lost 8 bases, and 14 bases lay in between. The CDR3 is 15 residues long. The full variable domain, rest sourced from reference TRBV9 and TRBJ1-4, is DSGVTQTPKHLITATGQRVTLRCSPRSGDLSVYWYQQSLDQGLQFLIQYYNGEERAKGNILERFSAQQFPDLHSELNLSSLELGDSALYFCASSVGGAPGEKLFFGSGTQLSVL.

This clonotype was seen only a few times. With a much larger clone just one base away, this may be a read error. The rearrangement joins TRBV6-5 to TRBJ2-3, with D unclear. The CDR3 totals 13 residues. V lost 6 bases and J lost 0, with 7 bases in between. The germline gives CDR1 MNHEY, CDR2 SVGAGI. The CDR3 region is CASRMTSTDTQYF. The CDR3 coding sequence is TGTGCCAGCAGGATGACTAGCACAGATACGCAGTATTTT.

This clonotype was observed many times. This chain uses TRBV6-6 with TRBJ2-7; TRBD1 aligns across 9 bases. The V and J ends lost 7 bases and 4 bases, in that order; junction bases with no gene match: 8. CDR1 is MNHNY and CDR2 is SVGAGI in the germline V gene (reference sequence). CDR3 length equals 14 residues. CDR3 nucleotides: TGTGCCAGCAACACCGGGACAGGGCTTTACGAGCAGTACTTC. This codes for CASNTGTGLYEQYF.

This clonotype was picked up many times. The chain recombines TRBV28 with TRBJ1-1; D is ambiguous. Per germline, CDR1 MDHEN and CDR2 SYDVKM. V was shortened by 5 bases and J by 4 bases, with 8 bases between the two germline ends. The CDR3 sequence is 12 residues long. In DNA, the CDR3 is TGTGCCAGCAGTCTACAGTCCACTGAAGCTTTCTTT. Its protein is CASSLQSTEAFF.

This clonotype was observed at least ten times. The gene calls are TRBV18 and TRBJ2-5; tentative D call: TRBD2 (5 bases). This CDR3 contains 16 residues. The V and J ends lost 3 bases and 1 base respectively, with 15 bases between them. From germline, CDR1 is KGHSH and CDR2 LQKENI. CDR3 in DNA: TGTGCCAGCTCACCGGCTCGGAGGAGGCTCCAAGAGACCCAGTACTTC. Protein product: CASSPARRRLQETQYF.

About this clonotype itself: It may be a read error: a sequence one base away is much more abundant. This CDR3 reads CASGEHNEQFF. In DNA, the CDR3 is TGTGCCAGCGGTGAGCACAATGAGCAGTTCTTC. V usage is TRBV6-1 and J usage is TRBJ2-1; D gene unclear. Per the germline V gene, CDR1 is MNHNS and CDR2 is SASEGT. This CDR3 has 11 amino acids.

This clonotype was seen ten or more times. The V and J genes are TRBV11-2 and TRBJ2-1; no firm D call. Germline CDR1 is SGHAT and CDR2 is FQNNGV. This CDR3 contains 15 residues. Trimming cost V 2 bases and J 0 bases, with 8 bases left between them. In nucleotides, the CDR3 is TGTGCCAGCAGCTTAACCCTAAGCTCCTACAATGAGCAGTTCTTC. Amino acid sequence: CASSLTLSSYNEQFF.

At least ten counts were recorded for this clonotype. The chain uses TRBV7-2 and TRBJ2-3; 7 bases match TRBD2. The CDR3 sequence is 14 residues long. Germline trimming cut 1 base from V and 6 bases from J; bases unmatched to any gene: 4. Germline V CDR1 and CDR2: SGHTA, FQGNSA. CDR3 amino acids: CASSLVTSSDTQYF. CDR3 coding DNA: TGTGCCAGCAGCTTAGTGACTAGCTCCGATACGCAGTATTTT.

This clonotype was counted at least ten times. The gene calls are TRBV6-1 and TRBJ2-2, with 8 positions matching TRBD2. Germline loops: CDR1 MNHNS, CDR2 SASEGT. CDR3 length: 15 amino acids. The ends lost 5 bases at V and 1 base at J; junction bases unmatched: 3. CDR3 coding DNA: TGTGCCAGCAGTTTGGCGGGGGGGAACACCGGGGAGCTGTTTTTT. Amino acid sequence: CASSLAGGNTGELFF.

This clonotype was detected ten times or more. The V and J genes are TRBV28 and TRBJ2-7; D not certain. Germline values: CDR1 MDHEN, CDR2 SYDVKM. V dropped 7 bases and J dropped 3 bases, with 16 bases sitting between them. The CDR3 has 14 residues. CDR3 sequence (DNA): TGTGCCAGCACCAGTGTCGGCCCTTACTACGAGCAGTACTTC. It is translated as CASTSVGPYYEQYF. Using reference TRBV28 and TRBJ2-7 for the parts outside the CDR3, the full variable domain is DVKVTQSSRYLVKRTGEKVFLECVQDMDHENMFWYRQDPGLGLRLIYFSYDVKMKEKGDIPEGYSVSREKKERFSLILESASTNQTSMYLCASTSVGPYYEQYFGPGTRLTVT.

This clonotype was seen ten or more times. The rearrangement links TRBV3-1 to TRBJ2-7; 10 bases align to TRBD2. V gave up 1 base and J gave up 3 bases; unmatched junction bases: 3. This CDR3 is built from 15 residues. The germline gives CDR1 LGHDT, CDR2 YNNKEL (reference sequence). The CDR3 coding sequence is TGTGCCAGCAGCCAAGGGACTAGCGGAAGCTACGAGCAGTACTTC. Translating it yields CASSQGTSGSYEQYF.

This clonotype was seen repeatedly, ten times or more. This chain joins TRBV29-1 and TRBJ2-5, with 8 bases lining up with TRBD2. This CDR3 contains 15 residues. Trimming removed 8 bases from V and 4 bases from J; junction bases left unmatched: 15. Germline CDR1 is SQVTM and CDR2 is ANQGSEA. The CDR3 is CSTDVGGGSGETQYF. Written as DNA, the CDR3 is TGCAGCACTGATGTTGGCGGGGGGTCCGGAGAGACCCAGTACTTC.

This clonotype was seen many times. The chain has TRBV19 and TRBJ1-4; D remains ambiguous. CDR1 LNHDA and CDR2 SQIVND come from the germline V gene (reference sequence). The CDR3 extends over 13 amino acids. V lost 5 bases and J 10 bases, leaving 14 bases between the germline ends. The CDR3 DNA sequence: TGTGCCAGTAGTTCCATGCCCCAAGGAAAACTGTTTTTT. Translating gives CASSSMPQGKLFF.

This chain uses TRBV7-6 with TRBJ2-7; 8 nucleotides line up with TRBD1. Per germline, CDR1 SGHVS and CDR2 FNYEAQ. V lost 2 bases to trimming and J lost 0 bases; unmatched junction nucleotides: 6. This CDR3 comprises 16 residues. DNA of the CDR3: TGTGCCAGCAGCTTAAGCAGGGGGCGAACCTCCTACGAGCAGTACTTC. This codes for CASSLSRGRTSYEQYF. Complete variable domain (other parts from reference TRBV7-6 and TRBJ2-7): GAGVSQSPRYKVTKRGQDVALRCDPISGHVSLYWYRQALGQGPEFLTYFNYEAQQDKSGLPNDRFSAERPEGSISTLTIQRTEQRDSAMYRCASSLSRGRTSYEQYFGPGTRLTVT.

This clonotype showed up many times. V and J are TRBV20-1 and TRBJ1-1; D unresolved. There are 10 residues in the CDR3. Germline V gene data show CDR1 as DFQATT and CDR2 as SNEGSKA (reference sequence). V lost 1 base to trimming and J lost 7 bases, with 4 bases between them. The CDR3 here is CSARVNEAFF. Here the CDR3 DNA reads TGCAGTGCTAGAGTAAATGAAGCTTTCTTT.

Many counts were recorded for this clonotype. CDR3 region: CASSLTYSTDTQYF. CDR3 nucleotides: TGTGCCAGCAGCTTGACATACAGCACAGATACGCAGTATTTT. The genes are TRBV7-9 and TRBJ2-3; D unresolved. The CDR3 sequence is 14 residues long. Trimming pared 3 bases from V and 0 bases from J, leaving 7 bases between. Germline CDR1 SEHNR, CDR2 FQNEAQ (reference sequence).

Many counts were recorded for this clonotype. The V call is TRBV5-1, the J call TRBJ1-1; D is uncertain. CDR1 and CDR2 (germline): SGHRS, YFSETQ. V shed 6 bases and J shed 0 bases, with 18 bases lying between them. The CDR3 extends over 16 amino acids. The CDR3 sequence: CASTPGREGLNTEAFF. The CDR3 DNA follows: TGCGCCAGCACCCCTGGGCGGGAGGGCCTGAACACTGAAGCTTTCTTT.

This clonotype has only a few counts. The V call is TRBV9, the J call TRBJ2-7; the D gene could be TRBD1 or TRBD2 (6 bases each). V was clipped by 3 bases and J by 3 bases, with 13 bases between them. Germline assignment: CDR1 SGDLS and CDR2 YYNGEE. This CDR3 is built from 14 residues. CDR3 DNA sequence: TGTGCCAGCAGCGCCTCCGGGGGCCTCTACGAGCAGTACTTC. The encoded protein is CASSASGGLYEQYF.

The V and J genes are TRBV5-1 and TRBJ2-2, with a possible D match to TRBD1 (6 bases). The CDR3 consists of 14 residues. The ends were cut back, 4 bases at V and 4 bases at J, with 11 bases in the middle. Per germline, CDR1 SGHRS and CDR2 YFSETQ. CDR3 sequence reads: CASSIGQSTGELFF. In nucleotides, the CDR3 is TGCGCCAGCAGCATCGGACAGAGCACCGGGGAGCTGTTTTTT.

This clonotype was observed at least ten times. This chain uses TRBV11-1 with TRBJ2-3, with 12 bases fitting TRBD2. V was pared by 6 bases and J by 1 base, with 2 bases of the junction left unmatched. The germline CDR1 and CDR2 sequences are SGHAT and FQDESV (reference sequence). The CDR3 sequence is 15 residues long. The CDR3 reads CASSPSGGGTDTQYF. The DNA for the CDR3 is TGTGCCAGCAGTCCTAGCGGGGGGGGCACAGATACGCAGTATTTT.

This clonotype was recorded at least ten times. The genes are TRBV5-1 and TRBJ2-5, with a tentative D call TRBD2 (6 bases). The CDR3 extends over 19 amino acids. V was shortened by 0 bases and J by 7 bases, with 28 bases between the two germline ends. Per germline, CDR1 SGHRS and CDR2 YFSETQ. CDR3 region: CASSLADPWVSGLATTQYF. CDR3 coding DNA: TGCGCCAGCAGCTTGGCCGATCCGTGGGTATCGGGACTTGCTACGACCCAGTACTTC. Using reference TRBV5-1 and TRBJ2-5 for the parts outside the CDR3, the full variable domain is KAGVTQTPRYLIKTRGQQVTLSCSPISGHRSVSWYQQTPGQGLQFLFEYFSETQRNKGNFPGRFSGRQFSNSRSEMNVSTLELGDSALYLCASSLADPWVSGLATTQYFGPGTRLLVL.

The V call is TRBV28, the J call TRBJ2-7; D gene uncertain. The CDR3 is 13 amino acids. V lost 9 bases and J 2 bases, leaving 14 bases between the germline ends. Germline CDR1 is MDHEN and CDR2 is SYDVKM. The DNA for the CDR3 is TGTGCCAGTGCCCCTATAATAACCTACGAGCAGTACTTC. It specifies CASAPIITYEQYF.

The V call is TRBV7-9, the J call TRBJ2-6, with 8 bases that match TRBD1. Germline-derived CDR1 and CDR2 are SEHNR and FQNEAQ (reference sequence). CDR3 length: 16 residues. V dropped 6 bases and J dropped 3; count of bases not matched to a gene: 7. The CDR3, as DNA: TGTGCCAGCAGTAAGACAGGGGAACATGGGGCCAACGTCCTGACTTTC. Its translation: CASSKTGEHGANVLTF.

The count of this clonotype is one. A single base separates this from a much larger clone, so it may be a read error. The CDR3 loop reads CASSWGSPYEQYF. CDR3 nucleotides: TGCGCCAGCAGCTGGGGGTCCCCCTACGAGCAGTACTTC. This rearrangement joins TRBV5-1 to TRBJ2-7; D assignment may be TRBD1 or TRBD2 (5 bases each). V lost 3 bases and J lost 2, with 9 bases in between. CDR1 SGHRS and CDR2 YFSETQ come from the germline V gene. This CDR3 is built from 13 residues.

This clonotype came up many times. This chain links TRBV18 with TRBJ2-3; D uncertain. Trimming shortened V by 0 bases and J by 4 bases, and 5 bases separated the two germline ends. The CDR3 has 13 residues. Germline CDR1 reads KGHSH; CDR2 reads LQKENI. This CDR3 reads CASSPPSADTQYF. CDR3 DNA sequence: TGTGCCAGCTCACCACCAAGCGCAGATACGCAGTATTTT.